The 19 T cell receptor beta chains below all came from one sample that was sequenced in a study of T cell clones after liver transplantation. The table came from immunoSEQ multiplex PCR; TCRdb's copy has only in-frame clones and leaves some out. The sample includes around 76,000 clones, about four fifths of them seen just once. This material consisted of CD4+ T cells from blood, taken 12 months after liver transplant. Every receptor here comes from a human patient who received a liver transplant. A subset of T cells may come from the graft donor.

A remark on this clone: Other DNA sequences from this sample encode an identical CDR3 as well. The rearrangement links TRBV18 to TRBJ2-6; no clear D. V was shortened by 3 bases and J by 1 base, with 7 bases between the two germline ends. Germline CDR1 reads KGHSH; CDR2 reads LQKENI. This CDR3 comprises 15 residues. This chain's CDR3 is CASSPQASGANVLTF. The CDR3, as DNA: TGTGCCAGCTCACCGCAGGCATCTGGGGCCAACGTCCTGACTTTC.

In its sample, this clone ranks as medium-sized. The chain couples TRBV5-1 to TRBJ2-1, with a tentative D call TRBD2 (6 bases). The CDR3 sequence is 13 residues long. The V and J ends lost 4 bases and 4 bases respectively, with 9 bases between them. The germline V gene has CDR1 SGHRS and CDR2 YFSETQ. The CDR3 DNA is TGCGCCAGCAGCACTAGCCTATACAATGAGCAGTTCTTC. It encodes CASSTSLYNEQFF.

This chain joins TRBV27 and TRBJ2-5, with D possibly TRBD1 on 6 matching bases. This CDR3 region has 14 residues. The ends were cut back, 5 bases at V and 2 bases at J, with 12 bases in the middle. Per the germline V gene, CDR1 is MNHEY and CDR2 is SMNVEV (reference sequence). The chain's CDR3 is CASSRRTAQETQYF. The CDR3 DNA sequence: TGTGCCAGCAGTCGACGGACAGCTCAAGAGACCCAGTACTTC.

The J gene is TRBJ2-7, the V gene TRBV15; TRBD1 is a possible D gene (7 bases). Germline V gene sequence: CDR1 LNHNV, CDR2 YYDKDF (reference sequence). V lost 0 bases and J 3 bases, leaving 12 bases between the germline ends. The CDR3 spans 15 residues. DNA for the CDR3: TGTGCCACCAGCAGAGAGGGGGGACAGAACTACGAGCAGTACTTC. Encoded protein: CATSREGGQNYEQYF.

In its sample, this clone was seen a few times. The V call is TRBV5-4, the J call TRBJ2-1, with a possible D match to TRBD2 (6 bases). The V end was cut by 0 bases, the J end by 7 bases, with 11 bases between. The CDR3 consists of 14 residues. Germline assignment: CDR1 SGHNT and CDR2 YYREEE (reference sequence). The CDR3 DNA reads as TGTGCCAGCAGCTTGGCGGGACTGGGGAATGAGCAGTTCTTC. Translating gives CASSLAGLGNEQFF.

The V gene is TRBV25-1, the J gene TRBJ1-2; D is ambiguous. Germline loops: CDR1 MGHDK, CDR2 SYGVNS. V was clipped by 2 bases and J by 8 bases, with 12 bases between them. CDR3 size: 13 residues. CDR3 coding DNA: TGTGCCAGCAGTGAAGGAGCGGGATACGGCTACACCTTC. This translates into CASSEGAGYGYTF.

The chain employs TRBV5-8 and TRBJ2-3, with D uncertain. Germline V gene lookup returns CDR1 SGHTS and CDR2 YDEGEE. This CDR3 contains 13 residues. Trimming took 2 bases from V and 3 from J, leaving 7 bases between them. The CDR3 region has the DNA TGTGCCAGCAGCTTAGGAAAGACAGATACGCAGTATTTT. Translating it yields CASSLGKTDTQYF.

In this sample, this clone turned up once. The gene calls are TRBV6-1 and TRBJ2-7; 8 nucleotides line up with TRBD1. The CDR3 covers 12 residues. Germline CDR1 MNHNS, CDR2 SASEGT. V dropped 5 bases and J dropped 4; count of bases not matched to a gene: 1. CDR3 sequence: CASSWTGYEQYF. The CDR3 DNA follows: TGTGCCAGCAGTTGGACAGGGTACGAGCAGTACTTC.

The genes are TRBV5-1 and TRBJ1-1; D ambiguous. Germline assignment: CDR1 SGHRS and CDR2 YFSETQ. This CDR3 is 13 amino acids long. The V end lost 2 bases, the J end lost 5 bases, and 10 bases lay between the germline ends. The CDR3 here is CASSFEGGTEAFF. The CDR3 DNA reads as TGCGCCAGCAGCTTTGAGGGTGGGACTGAAGCTTTCTTT.

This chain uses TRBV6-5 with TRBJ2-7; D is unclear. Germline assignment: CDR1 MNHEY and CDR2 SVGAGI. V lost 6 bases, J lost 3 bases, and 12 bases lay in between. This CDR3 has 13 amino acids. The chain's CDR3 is CASRPGELYEQYF. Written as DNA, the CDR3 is TGTGCCAGCAGACCGGGTGAGCTCTACGAGCAGTACTTC.

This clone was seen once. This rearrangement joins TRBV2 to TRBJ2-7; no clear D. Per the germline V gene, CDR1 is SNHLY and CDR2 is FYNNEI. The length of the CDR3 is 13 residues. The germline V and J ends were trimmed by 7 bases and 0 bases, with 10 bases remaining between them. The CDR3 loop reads CASTYPPSYEQYF. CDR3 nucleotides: TGTGCCAGCACCTACCCCCCCTCCTACGAGCAGTACTTC.

Written as DNA, the CDR3 is TGTGCCAGCAGGGCCGACTCGTACAGCTCCTACAATGAGCAGTTCTTC. Translated: CASRADSYSSYNEQFF. V gene TRBV6-6 combines with J gene TRBJ2-1; D gene ambiguous. Trimming shortened V by 6 bases and J by 0 bases, and 15 bases separated the two germline ends. Germline V gene sequence: CDR1 MNHNY, CDR2 SVGAGI (reference sequence). The CDR3 sequence is 16 residues long.

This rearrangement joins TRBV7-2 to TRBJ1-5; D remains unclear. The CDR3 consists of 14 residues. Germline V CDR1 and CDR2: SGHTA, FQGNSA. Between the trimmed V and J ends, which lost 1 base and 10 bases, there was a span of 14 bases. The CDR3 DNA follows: TGTGCCAGCAGCTTAGGGAGAGGTGGGTATCCCCAGCATTTT. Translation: CASSLGRGGYPQHF.

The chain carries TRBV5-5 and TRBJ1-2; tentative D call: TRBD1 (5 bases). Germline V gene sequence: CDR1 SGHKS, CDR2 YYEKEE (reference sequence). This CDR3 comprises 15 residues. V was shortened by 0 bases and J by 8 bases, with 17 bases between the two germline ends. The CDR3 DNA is TGTGCCAGCAGCTTGGACCTATCTCCCAGGGTGGGCTACACCTTC. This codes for CASSLDLSPRVGYTF.

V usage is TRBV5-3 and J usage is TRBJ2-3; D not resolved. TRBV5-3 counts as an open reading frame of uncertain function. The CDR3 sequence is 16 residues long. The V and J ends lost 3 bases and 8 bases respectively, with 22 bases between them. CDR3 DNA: TGTGCCAGAAGCTCAACCAACAAGCCCTTCCCGGGTACGCAGTATTTT. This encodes CARSSTNKPFPGTQYF.

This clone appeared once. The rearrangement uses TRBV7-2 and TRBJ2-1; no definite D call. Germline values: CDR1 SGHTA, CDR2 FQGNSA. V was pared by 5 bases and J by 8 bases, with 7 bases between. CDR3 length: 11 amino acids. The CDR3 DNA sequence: TGTGCCAGCAGCCAGTCAGATGAGCAGTTCTTC. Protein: CASSQSDEQFF.

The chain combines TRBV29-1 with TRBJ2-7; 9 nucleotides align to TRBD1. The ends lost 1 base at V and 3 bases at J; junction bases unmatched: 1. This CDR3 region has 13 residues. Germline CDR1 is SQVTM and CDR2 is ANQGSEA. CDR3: CSVEGDRDYEQYF. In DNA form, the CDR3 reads TGCAGCGTTGAAGGGGACAGGGACTACGAGCAGTACTTC.

The CDR3 coding sequence is TGTGCCAGCAGCTTAAGTAGGGACACTGAAGCTTTCTTT. The encoded protein is CASSLSRDTEAFF. The chain has TRBV7-3 and TRBJ1-1; unclear D gene. V was trimmed by 1 base and J by 3 bases, leaving 6 bases between them. CDR1 and CDR2 (germline): SGHTA, FQGTGA. CDR3 length: 13 residues.

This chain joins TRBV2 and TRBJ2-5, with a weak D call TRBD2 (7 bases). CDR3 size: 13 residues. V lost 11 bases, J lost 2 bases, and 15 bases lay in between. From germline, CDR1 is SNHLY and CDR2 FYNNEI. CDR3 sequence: CAGQRGLQETQYF. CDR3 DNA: TGTGCCGGACAGCGGGGACTACAAGAGACCCAGTACTTC.